A single sample gave rise to the 14 T cell receptor beta chains below, sequenced in a study of cytomegalovirus exposure and HLA in healthy donors. Here immunoSEQ multiplex PCR was the method, and the copy in TCRdb shows in-frame clones only, minus some. The sample yields 180,000 or so clones, approximately 82% seen once. What was sequenced was PBMCs. The receptor set was obtained from a woman aged 25 to 45 in good health and CMV-seropositive.

V and J are TRBV19 and TRBJ1-1, with D unclear. This CDR3 region has 14 residues. Deletions cut 1 base from V and 1 base from J, with 7 bases between. Germline CDR1 reads LNHDA; CDR2 reads SQIVND (reference sequence). The CDR3 DNA reads as TGTGCCAGTAGTATAGGGCGGAAGAACACTGAAGCTTTCTTT. Translation gives CASSIGRKNTEAFF.

The V and J genes are TRBV6-1 and TRBJ2-1; 10 bases align to TRBD2. The CDR3 totals 16 residues. CDR1 and CDR2 (germline): MNHNS, SASEGT. Losses at the gene ends were 4 bases for V and 8 bases for J; bases not matched to a gene: 11. CDR3 in DNA: TGTGCCAGCAGTGCACGCCTAGCGGGAGCGACGGATGAGCAGTTCTTC. Its protein is CASSARLAGATDEQFF.

This clone was observed many times. This sequence joins TRBV2 and TRBJ1-5; D is unclear. The CDR3 contains 14 residues. Germline V gene sequence: CDR1 SNHLY, CDR2 FYNNEI. V was shortened by 6 bases and J by 0 bases, with 9 bases between the two germline ends. The CDR3 reads CASRRSNSNQPQHF. In DNA, the CDR3 is TGTGCCAGCAGACGGTCAAATAGCAATCAGCCCCAGCATTTT.

V gene TRBV27 combines with J gene TRBJ1-5; no definite D call. Trimming removed 5 bases from V and 2 bases from J, with 10 bases in between. CDR1 is MNHEY, CDR2 SMNVEV, per germline (reference sequence). The CDR3 has 14 amino acids. The CDR3 spells CASSLHGGNQPQHF. In DNA, the CDR3 is TGTGCCAGCAGTCTCCACGGGGGCAATCAGCCCCAGCATTTT.

The chain recombines TRBV28 with TRBJ2-7; TRBD1 matches at 8 bases. The CDR3 extends over 14 amino acids. CDR1 MDHEN and CDR2 SYDVKM come from the germline V gene. Trimming cost V 2 bases and J 3 bases; bases outside gene matches: 3. DNA of the CDR3: TGTGCCAGCAGTTTAACAGGGGGGAACTACGAGCAGTACTTC. Residues: CASSLTGGNYEQYF.

This clone has just one count. The chain links TRBV6-5 to TRBJ1-5, with a tentative D call TRBD1 (5 bases). The V gene lost 0 bases and the J gene lost 6 bases, with 9 bases spanning the gap. The CDR3 contains 14 residues. The V gene's germline CDR1 is MNHEY and CDR2 SVGAGI. The CDR3 protein is CASSYSGGSQPQHF. The CDR3 region has the DNA TGTGCCAGCAGTTACTCCGGGGGAAGTCAGCCCCAGCATTTT.

The chain is built from TRBV19 and TRBJ1-2; possibly TRBD1 for D (6 bases). V was trimmed by 3 bases and J by 4 bases, leaving 12 bases between them. Germline CDR1 LNHDA, CDR2 SQIVND (reference sequence). The CDR3 loop spans 14 amino acids. CDR3 bases: TGTGCCAGTAGTATGGACAGCAGGCCCTATGGCTACACCTTC. It encodes CASSMDSRPYGYTF.

J is TRBJ1-4 and V is TRBV6-1; TRBD1 aligns across 7 bases. The CDR3 has 14 amino acids. J lost 10 bases, V lost 8 bases, and 13 bases had no gene match. CDR1 and CDR2 (germline): MNHNS, SASEGT. The CDR3 here is CASHTGAHMGKLFF. For the CDR3, the DNA is TGTGCCAGCCATACAGGGGCCCATATGGGAAAACTGTTTTTT.

The V and J genes are TRBV6-5 and TRBJ1-1, with D maybe TRBD1 (6 bases). CDR3 size: 13 residues. Germline V gene data show CDR1 as MNHEY and CDR2 as SVGAGI. The ends were cut back, 10 bases at V and 0 bases at J, with 12 bases in the middle. In nucleotides, the CDR3 is TGTGCCACTCAGGGGCAGATGAACACTGAAGCTTTCTTT. It yields the protein CATQGQMNTEAFF.

V and J are TRBV5-1 and TRBJ2-5; D might be TRBD2 (5 bases). The ends were cut back, 4 bases at V and 1 base at J, with 11 bases in the middle. Germline V gives CDR1 SGHRS, CDR2 YFSETQ. The CDR3 spans 14 residues. In DNA form, the CDR3 reads TGCGCCAGCAGCGTTATCCGGGGCCAAGAGACCCAGTACTTC. As protein: CASSVIRGQETQYF. Supplemented by reference TRBV5-1 and TRBJ2-5, the full variable domain reads KAGVTQTPRYLIKTRGQQVTLSCSPISGHRSVSWYQQTPGQGLQFLFEYFSETQRNKGNFPGRFSGRQFSNSRSEMNVSTLELGDSALYLCASSVIRGQETQYFGPGTRLLVL.

This clone was seen only a few times. The rearrangement joins TRBV28 to TRBJ1-2, with 7 bases identical to TRBD1. This CDR3 has 12 amino acids. The germline CDR1 and CDR2 sequences are MDHEN and SYDVKM. V shed 10 bases and J 1 base; nucleotides not matched to a gene: 3. The CDR3 nucleotides are TGTGCCATCGGACAGGTTAACTATGGCTACACCTTC. Its protein is CAIGQVNYGYTF.

The V gene is TRBV7-2, the J gene TRBJ2-1; 9 bases fit TRBD2. There are 15 residues in the CDR3. The trim removed 2 bases at V and 6 bases at J, leaving 5 bases unmatched. The germline V gene has CDR1 SGHTA and CDR2 FQGNSA. CDR3 DNA sequence: TGTGCCAGCAGCTTATGGGCGGGAGGGCTCAATGAGCAGTTCTTC. Amino acids: CASSLWAGGLNEQFF.

This clone appeared once. The chain carries TRBV19 and TRBJ2-3; 8 bases line up with TRBD1. V trimming: 3 bases; J trimming: 6 bases; junction bases outside the gene matches: 20. The CDR3 has 19 residues. Germline CDR1 reads LNHDA; CDR2 reads SQIVND (reference sequence). CDR3 in amino acids: CASSIIGTGTLEGLDTQYF. The CDR3 region has the DNA TGTGCCAGTAGTATCATTGGGACAGGAACGTTGGAGGGGTTGGATACGCAGTATTTT.

This clone was seen only a few times. This chain uses TRBV5-1 with TRBJ2-7; D perhaps matches TRBD2 (6 bases). V lost 4 bases to trimming and J lost 6 bases, with 20 bases between them. From germline, CDR1 is SGHRS and CDR2 YFSETQ. The CDR3 covers 15 residues. CDR3 loop: CASSPAEGGQGEQYF. CDR3 sequence (DNA): TGCGCCAGCAGCCCAGCGGAGGGAGGCCAGGGCGAGCAGTACTTC.